The clone carrying this T cell receptor (beta chain) was detected many times. The source of the sample is a study of T cells in Graves' hyperthyroidism and ophthalmopathy. Template material for amplifying TCR beta CDR3 regions consisted of RNA transcripts. The TCR CDR3 was amplified in a first-round RT-PCR using the HTBI primer set. TCRdb re-called the multiplex PCR reads with MiXCR, one entry per CDR3 protein. The sample contains 600,000 to 800,000 distinct CDR3 sequences, just over 35% of which appear only once. Trimming cost V 5 bases and J 4 bases, with 14 bases left between them. Germline V lookup: CDR1 MNHEY, CDR2 SVGAGI. This CDR3 contains 14 residues.

V gene TRBV6-5 combines with J gene TRBJ1-2; the D is unclear. This TCR came from a woman between 35 and 50 years old with Graves' hyperthyroidism. The specimen sequenced was blood. The CDR3 DNA follows: TGTGCCAGCAGTGAAGTAGGCGGCCTCTATGGCTACACCTTC. It yields the protein CASSEVGGLYGYTF.